These 31 T cell receptor beta chains were all obtained from the same sample, sequenced in a study of T cell responses to AZD1222 COVID-19 vaccine. TCRdb's copy holds only in-frame clones and misses some; the assay was immunoSEQ multiplex PCR. The data hold some 170,000 clones, with just over 90% observed a single time. The input for sequencing was peripheral blood, taken 28 days after the second AZD1222 dose. These receptors all come from an adult who received the AZD1222 COVID-19 vaccine.

The sample holds one count of this clone. This chain joins TRBV11-2 and TRBJ1-1, with a weak D call TRBD1 (6 bases). Germline V gene lookup returns CDR1 SGHAT and CDR2 FQNNGV. The CDR3 spans 15 residues. V dropped 5 bases and J dropped 0 bases, with 13 bases sitting between them. CDR3 nucleotides: TGTGCCAGCAGCCAGTTGGGACAACTGAACACTGAAGCTTTCTTT. It codes for CASSQLGQLNTEAFF.

The genes are TRBV5-4 and TRBJ1-1; D not resolved. The CDR3 sequence is 13 residues long. Trimming took 1 base from V and 3 from J, leaving 7 bases between them. CDR1 SGHNT and CDR2 YYREEE come from the germline V gene (reference sequence). CDR3 residues: CASSLSVHTEAFF. The DNA of the CDR3 is TGTGCCAGCAGCTTGAGCGTTCACACTGAAGCTTTCTTT. The entire variable domain, with the rest obtained from reference TRBV5-4 and TRBJ1-1, is as follows: ETGVTQSPTHLIKTRGQQVTLRCSSQSGHNTVSWYQQALGQGPQFIFQYYREEENGRGNFPPRFSGLQFPNYSSELNVNALELDDSALYLCASSLSVHTEAFFGQGTRLTVV.

The chain has TRBV11-1 and TRBJ2-3; a weak D match, TRBD2 (6 bases). The V end was cut by 1 base, the J end by 2 bases, with 10 bases between. The CDR3 spans 15 residues. The germline V gene has CDR1 SGHAT and CDR2 FQDESV (reference sequence). The CDR3, as DNA: TGTGCCAGCAGCTTAGGCGGGGCCCCCACAGATACGCAGTATTTT. It yields the protein CASSLGGAPTDTQYF.

This sequence joins TRBV7-2 and TRBJ2-1; D might be TRBD1 (7 bases). Trimming cost V 5 bases and J 2 bases, with 19 bases left between them. The CDR3 extends over 17 amino acids. From germline, CDR1 is SGHTA and CDR2 FQGNSA. The CDR3 loop is CASSLTPRGVTYNEQFF. CDR3 sequence (DNA): TGTGCCAGCAGCCTAACCCCCAGGGGGGTCACCTACAATGAGCAGTTCTTC.

About this clone itself: The same CDR3 is also encoded by other DNA sequences in this sample. The chain couples TRBV18 to TRBJ2-2; no definite D call. CDR1 and CDR2 (germline): KGHSH, LQKENI. The CDR3 loop spans 14 amino acids. The V gene lost 0 bases and the J gene lost 1 base, with 3 bases spanning the gap. DNA of the CDR3: TGTGCCAGCTCACCACCCCAGAACACCGGGGAGCTGTTTTTT. It yields the protein CASSPPQNTGELFF.

This clone was seen more than once but under ten times. The rearrangement joins TRBV5-1 to TRBJ1-2, with D uncertain. The CDR3 sequence is 13 residues long. Trimming took 3 bases from V and 7 from J, leaving 13 bases between them. Germline V CDR1 and CDR2: SGHRS, YFSETQ. CDR3 coding DNA: TGCGCCAGCAGCTCCCTGAGGAGGCCTGGCTACACCTTC. Protein product: CASSSLRRPGYTF.

The chain links TRBV19 to TRBJ2-7, with D possibly TRBD2 on 6 matching bases. The V end was cut by 3 bases, the J end by 0 bases, with 15 bases between. Per germline, CDR1 LNHDA and CDR2 SQIVND (reference sequence). The CDR3 spans 16 residues. CDR3 sequence (DNA): TGTGCCAGTAGTATTAGGCGGGACGGGAGCTCCTACGAGCAGTACTTC. It codes for CASSIRRDGSSYEQYF.

CDR3 sequence (DNA): TGTGCCAGCAGTGAGTATGGCGGTGGCGGCACAGATACGCAGTATTTT. It translates to CASSEYGGGGTDTQYF. V usage is TRBV2 and J usage is TRBJ2-3; D is unclear. The CDR3 extends over 16 amino acids. Germline V gene sequence: CDR1 SNHLY, CDR2 FYNNEI. Between the trimmed V and J ends, which lost 3 bases and 1 base, there was a span of 14 bases.

The chain recombines TRBV25-1 with TRBJ1-2, with TRBD1 as a possible D gene (6 bases). CDR1 is MGHDK and CDR2 is SYGVNS in the germline V gene. The CDR3 runs to 16 residues. Trimming cost V 0 bases and J 8 bases, with 19 bases left between them. The CDR3: CASSEYSTGPTRGYTF. In nucleotides, the CDR3 is TGTGCCAGCAGTGAATATTCAACAGGGCCAACTCGAGGCTACACCTTC.

This clone was counted a single time. The chain is built from TRBV27 and TRBJ1-5, with D perhaps TRBD1 (5 bases). Looked up from germline, CDR1 is MNHEY and CDR2 is SMNVEV (reference sequence). V was cut by 11 bases and J by 0 bases, with 14 bases left in between. There are 14 residues in the CDR3. The CDR3: CAQQKGDSNQPQHF. The CDR3 nucleotides are TGTGCCCAGCAGAAAGGGGATAGCAATCAGCCCCAGCATTTT.

This clone came up once. The chain is built from TRBV6-4 and TRBJ1-1, with a weak D call TRBD1 (5 bases). Trimming stripped 4 bases from V and 10 bases from J, with 22 bases between. The CDR3 runs to 15 residues. Germline V gene sequence: CDR1 MRHNA, CDR2 SNTAGT. CDR3 nucleotides: TGTGCCAGCAGTGCCCTCCCACAGGACACCCGAGGAGCTTTCTTT. It codes for CASSALPQDTRGAFF.

The rearrangement uses TRBV6-1 and TRBJ1-2; 8 bases align to TRBD1. The CDR3 consists of 15 residues. Germline V gene sequence: CDR1 MNHNS, CDR2 SASEGT. The ends lost 3 bases at V and 0 bases at J; junction bases unmatched: 3. This CDR3 is CASSDWTGPNYGYTF. The CDR3 DNA reads TGTGCCAGCAGTGATTGGACAGGGCCTAACTATGGCTACACCTTC.

J is TRBJ2-7 and V is TRBV18, with D uncertain. This CDR3 is built from 13 residues. The germline gives CDR1 KGHSH, CDR2 LQKENI. Trimming stripped 5 bases from V and 5 bases from J, with 13 bases between. CDR3 protein: CASSTKGDHEQYF. Here the CDR3 DNA reads TGTGCCAGCTCAACTAAGGGTGACCACGAGCAGTACTTC.

The rearrangement links TRBV11-3 to TRBJ1-3; weak D call: TRBD1 (6 bases). Trimming removed 2 bases from V and 5 bases from J, with 16 bases in between. Germline CDR1 reads SGHNT; CDR2 reads YENEEA. There are 16 residues in the CDR3. CDR3 coding DNA: TGTGCCAGCAGCTTACCCTTACAGGGTGAGAGAAACACCATATATTTT. Translating it yields CASSLPLQGERNTIYF.

The V call is TRBV27, the J call TRBJ1-4, with 11 bases lining up with TRBD1. The CDR3 is made up of 15 amino acids. From germline, CDR1 is MNHEY and CDR2 SMNVEV (reference sequence). V lost 4 bases to trimming and J lost 7 bases; unmatched junction nucleotides: 5. CDR3 protein: CASSSWTGGFEKLFF. CDR3 DNA: TGTGCCAGCAGTTCCTGGACAGGGGGCTTTGAAAAACTGTTTTTT.

The J gene is TRBJ1-2, the V gene TRBV27; 9 bases fit TRBD1. The CDR3 runs to 14 residues. Germline V gene lookup returns CDR1 MNHEY and CDR2 SMNVEV (reference sequence). J gave up 6 bases and V 5 bases, and 7 bases lay outside the gene matches. The CDR3 nucleotides are TGTGCCAGCAGTGTGACGGGACAGGGTGATGGCTACACCTTC. This gives the protein CASSVTGQGDGYTF.

The V and J genes are TRBV19 and TRBJ1-4; TRBD1 might be the D (5 bases). The CDR3 extends over 13 amino acids. V was shortened by 10 bases and J by 7 bases, with 16 bases between the two germline ends. CDR1 and CDR2 from the germline V gene are LNHDA and SQIVND (reference sequence). The CDR3 DNA sequence: TGTGCCACCTCTCAGGGAGGAGTTGAAAAACTGTTTTTT. It encodes CATSQGGVEKLFF.

J is TRBJ1-3 and V is TRBV20-1; no reliable D call. Trimming took off 3 bases at V and 0 bases at J, with 6 bases between the two ends. The CDR3 contains 13 residues. CDR1 DFQATT and CDR2 SNEGSKA come from the germline V gene (reference sequence). CDR3 nucleotides: TGCAGTGCTAGTGCGTTCTCTGGAAACACCATATATTTT. It yields the protein CSASAFSGNTIYF.

This clone turned up a few times. This chain connects TRBV5-1 to TRBJ2-3; TRBD1 agrees at 8 bases. This CDR3 has 14 residues. Germline CDR1 SGHRS, CDR2 YFSETQ. V trimming: 0 bases; J trimming: 10 bases; junction bases outside the gene matches: 7. As DNA, the CDR3 is TGCGCCAGCAGCTTGGCCGGACAGGGTCCTCCGCAGTATTTT. Protein product: CASSLAGQGPPQYF.

V gene TRBV6-5 combines with J gene TRBJ1-1; D remains ambiguous. Deletions cut 0 bases from V and 1 base from J, with 9 bases between. The germline V gene encodes CDR1 MNHEY and CDR2 SVGAGI. This CDR3 is built from 15 residues. The CDR3 here is CASSYSGNPNTEAFF. The CDR3 coding sequence is TGTGCCAGCAGTTACTCGGGCAACCCGAACACTGAAGCTTTCTTT.

The chain joins TRBV2 to TRBJ1-2; D gene unclear. The CDR3 is 13 amino acids. V lost 3 bases and J lost 3, with 8 bases in between. Germline values: CDR1 SNHLY, CDR2 FYNNEI. The CDR3 bases are TGTGCCAGCAGTGAGTTTCAGGACTATGGCTACACCTTC. Amino acid sequence: CASSEFQDYGYTF.

The V call is TRBV5-1, the J call TRBJ2-2; D gene uncertain. The V gene's germline CDR1 is SGHRS and CDR2 YFSETQ. This CDR3 contains 14 residues. V was clipped by 5 bases and J by 1 base, with 9 bases between them. The CDR3 DNA reads TGCGCCAGCAGAGGGTGGCAGAACACCGGGGAGCTGTTTTTT. It codes for CASRGWQNTGELFF.

V gene TRBV7-8 combines with J gene TRBJ1-2; TRBD1 aligns across 8 bases. CDR3 length: 14 residues. In germline, CDR1 is SGHVS, CDR2 FQNEAQ. The ends lost 3 bases at V and 2 bases at J; junction bases unmatched: 2. The CDR3 sequence is CASSLNRGNYGYTF. DNA of the CDR3: TGTGCCAGCAGCTTGAACAGGGGGAACTATGGCTACACCTTC.

The genes are TRBV19 and TRBJ2-1, with D perhaps matching TRBD2 (6 bases). The germline CDR1 and CDR2 sequences are LNHDA and SQIVND (reference sequence). This CDR3 has 16 residues. Trimming removed 6 bases at V and 6 bases at J, with 21 bases between. CDR3 nucleotides: TGTGCCAGTAGCCAGCCAAGCATACCGGGGGTCAATGAGCAGTTCTTC. Its protein product is CASSQPSIPGVNEQFF.

The chain employs TRBV7-3 and TRBJ2-1; maybe TRBD2 (7 bases). V was trimmed by 5 bases and J by 6 bases, leaving 11 bases between them. The CDR3 covers 13 residues. Per the germline V gene, CDR1 is SGHTA and CDR2 is FQGTGA. The CDR3 region is CASSQGGVNEQFF. In nucleotides, the CDR3 is TGTGCCAGCAGCCAAGGGGGGGTCAATGAGCAGTTCTTC.

The rearrangement joins TRBV29-1 to TRBJ1-2; D may be TRBD1 (6 bases). The CDR3 runs to 14 residues. Between the trimmed V and J ends, which lost 5 bases and 2 bases, there was a span of 15 bases. Germline CDR1 SQVTM, CDR2 ANQGSEA. CDR3 residues: CSVSPGDVNYGYTF. DNA for the CDR3: TGCAGCGTTAGCCCAGGGGACGTAAACTATGGCTACACCTTC.

This clone was counted a single time. The J gene is TRBJ1-1, the V gene TRBV18, with D possibly TRBD1 on 5 matching bases. V was cut by 3 bases and J by 3 bases, with 11 bases left in between. The CDR3 consists of 14 residues. Germline CDR1 is KGHSH and CDR2 is LQKENI. CDR3 amino acids: CASSPQGKDTEAFF. The CDR3 nucleotides are TGTGCCAGCTCACCCCAGGGAAAGGACACTGAAGCTTTCTTT.

The V call is TRBV15, the J call TRBJ1-5; possible D gene TRBD1, 6 bases. The germline V gene has CDR1 LNHNV and CDR2 YYDKDF (reference sequence). V was trimmed by 3 bases and J by 7 bases, leaving 22 bases between them. This CDR3 contains 17 residues. CDR3 coding DNA: TGTGCCACCAGCAGGCTTCAATACAGGGATACGGGCCAGCCCCAGCATTTT. It translates to CATSRLQYRDTGQPQHF.

The chain couples TRBV20-1 to TRBJ2-3; the D is unclear. CDR1 and CDR2 (germline): DFQATT, SNEGSKA (reference sequence). The CDR3 is 9 amino acids. The DNA for the CDR3 is TGCAGCCACAGAGATACGCAGTATTTT. It specifies CSHRDTQYF.

The chain couples TRBV10-3 to TRBJ1-3; a weak D match, TRBD1 (5 bases). The germline V and J ends were trimmed by 4 bases and 4 bases, with 11 bases remaining between them. Germline V gene sequence: CDR1 ENHRY, CDR2 SYGVKD. This CDR3 spans 14 amino acids. CDR3: CAISVVGAGNTIYF. In DNA form, the CDR3 reads TGTGCCATCAGTGTCGTTGGGGCGGGAAACACCATATATTTT.

The CDR3: CASSLKVGDRRNNEQFF. CDR3 nucleotides: TGTGCCAGCAGCTTAAAAGTAGGGGACAGGAGAAACAATGAGCAGTTCTTC. The J gene is TRBJ2-1, the V gene TRBV13, with 8 bases matching TRBD1. The V and J ends lost 2 bases and 5 bases, in that order; junction bases with no gene match: 11. Looked up from germline, CDR1 is PRHDT and CDR2 is FYEKMQ (reference sequence). CDR3 size: 17 residues.